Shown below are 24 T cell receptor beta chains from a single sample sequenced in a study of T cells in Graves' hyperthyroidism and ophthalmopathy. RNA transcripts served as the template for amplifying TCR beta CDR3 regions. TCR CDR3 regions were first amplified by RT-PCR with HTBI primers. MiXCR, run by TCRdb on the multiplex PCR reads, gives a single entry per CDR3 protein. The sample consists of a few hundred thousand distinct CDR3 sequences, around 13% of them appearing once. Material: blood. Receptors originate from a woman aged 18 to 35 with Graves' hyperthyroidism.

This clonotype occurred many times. Here the CDR3 DNA reads TGTGCCAGTAGTGTCAGGGGCATACTGGGCTACACCTTC. Its protein is CASSVRGILGYTF. V usage is TRBV28 and J usage is TRBJ1-2; D is perhaps TRBD1 (6 bases). CDR3 length: 13 amino acids. V was shortened by 9 bases and J by 8 bases, with 19 bases between the two germline ends. The germline gives CDR1 MDHEN, CDR2 SYDVKM.

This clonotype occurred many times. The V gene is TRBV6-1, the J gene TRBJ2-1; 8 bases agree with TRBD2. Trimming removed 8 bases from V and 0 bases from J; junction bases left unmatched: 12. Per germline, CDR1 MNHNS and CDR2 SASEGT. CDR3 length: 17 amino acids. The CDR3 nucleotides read TGTGCCAGCCTCGATCAGGGCGGGAGGATCTCCTACAATGAGCAGTTCTTC. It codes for CASLDQGGRISYNEQFF.

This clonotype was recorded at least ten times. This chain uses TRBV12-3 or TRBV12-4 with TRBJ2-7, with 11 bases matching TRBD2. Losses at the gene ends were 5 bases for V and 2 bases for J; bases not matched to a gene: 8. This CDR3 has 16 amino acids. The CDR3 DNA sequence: TGTGCCAGCAGTCAAAATATAGCGGGAGGGCCCTACGAGCAGTACTTC. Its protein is CASSQNIAGGPYEQYF.

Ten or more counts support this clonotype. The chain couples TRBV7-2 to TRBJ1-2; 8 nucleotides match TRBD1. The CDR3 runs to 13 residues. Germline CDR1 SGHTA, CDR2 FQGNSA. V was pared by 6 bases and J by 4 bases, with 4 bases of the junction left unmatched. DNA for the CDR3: TGTGCCAGCAGTTCTACAGGGGGCTATGGCTACACCTTC. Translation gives CASSSTGGYGYTF.

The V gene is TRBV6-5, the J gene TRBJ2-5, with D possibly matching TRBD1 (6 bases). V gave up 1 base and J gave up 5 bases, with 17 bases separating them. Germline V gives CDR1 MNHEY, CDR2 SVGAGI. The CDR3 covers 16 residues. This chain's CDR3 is CASSYWGRGALETQYF. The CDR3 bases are TGTGCCAGCAGTTACTGGGGGCGAGGCGCCTTGGAGACCCAGTACTTC.

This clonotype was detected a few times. The chain's CDR3 is CSVGTSGNTIYF. The DNA for the CDR3 is TGCAGCGTTGGGACCTCAGGAAACACCATATATTTT. The V call is TRBV29-1, the J call TRBJ1-3; D is undetermined. The CDR3 is 12 residues long. CDR1 is SQVTM and CDR2 is ANQGSEA in the germline V gene. V lost 4 bases, J lost 4 bases, and 8 bases lay in between.

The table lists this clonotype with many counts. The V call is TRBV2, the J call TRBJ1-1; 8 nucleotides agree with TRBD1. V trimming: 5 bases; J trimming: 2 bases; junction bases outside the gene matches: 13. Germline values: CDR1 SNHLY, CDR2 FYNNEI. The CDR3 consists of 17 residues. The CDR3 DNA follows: TGTGCCAGCAGTCCATACGAAAGGACAGGGAGAAACACTGAAGCTTTCTTT. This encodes CASSPYERTGRNTEAFF.

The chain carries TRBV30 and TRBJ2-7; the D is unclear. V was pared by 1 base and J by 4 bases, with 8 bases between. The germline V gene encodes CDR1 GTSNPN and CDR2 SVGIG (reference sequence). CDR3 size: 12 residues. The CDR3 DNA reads TGTGCCTGGAGTGCCCCGGTTTACGAGCAGTACTTC. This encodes CAWSAPVYEQYF.

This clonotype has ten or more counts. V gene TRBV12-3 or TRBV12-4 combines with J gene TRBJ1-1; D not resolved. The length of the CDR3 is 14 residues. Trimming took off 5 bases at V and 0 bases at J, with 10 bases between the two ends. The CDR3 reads CASSLGKLNTEAFF. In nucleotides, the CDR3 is TGTGCCAGCAGTCTAGGGAAGTTGAACACTGAAGCTTTCTTT.

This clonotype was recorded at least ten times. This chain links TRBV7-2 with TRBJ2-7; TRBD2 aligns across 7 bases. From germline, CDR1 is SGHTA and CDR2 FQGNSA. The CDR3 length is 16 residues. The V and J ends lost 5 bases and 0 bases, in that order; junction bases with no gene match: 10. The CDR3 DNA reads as TGTGCCAGCAGCGGGTCTAGCGGCGGGCCCTCCTACGAGCAGTACTTC. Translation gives CASSGSSGGPSYEQYF.

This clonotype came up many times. The CDR3 DNA reads as TGTGCCTGGAGTACGGATACGCAGTATTTT. Amino acids: CAWSTDTQYF. V is TRBV30 and J is TRBJ2-3; no firm D call. Germline V gene lookup returns CDR1 GTSNPN and CDR2 SVGIG (reference sequence). Trimming removed 2 bases from V and 6 bases from J, with 3 bases in between. The CDR3 is 10 residues long.

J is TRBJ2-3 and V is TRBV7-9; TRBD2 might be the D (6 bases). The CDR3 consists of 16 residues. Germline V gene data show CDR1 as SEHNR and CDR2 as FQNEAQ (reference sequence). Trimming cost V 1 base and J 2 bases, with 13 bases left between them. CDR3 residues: CASSLGTGETTDTQYF. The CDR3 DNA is TGTGCCAGCAGCTTAGGTACGGGAGAGACCACAGATACGCAGTATTTT.

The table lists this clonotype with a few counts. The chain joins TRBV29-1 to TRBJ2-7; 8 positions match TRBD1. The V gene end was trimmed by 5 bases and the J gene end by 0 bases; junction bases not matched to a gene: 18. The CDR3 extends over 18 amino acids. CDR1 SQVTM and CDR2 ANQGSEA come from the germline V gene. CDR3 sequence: CSVRDRGRGPSSSYEQYF. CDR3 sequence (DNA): TGCAGCGTTCGAGACAGGGGCCGAGGTCCCTCAAGCTCCTACGAGCAGTACTTC.

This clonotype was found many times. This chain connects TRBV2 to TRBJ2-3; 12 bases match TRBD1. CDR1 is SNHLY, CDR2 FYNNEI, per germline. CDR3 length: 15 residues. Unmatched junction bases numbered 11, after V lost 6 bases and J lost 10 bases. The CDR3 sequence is CASRARDRGRGAQYF. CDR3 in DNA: TGTGCCAGCAGAGCCCGGGACAGGGGGCGCGGGGCGCAGTATTTT. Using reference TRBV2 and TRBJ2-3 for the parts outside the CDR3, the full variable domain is EPEVTQTPSHQVTQMGQEVILRCVPISNHLYFYWYRQILGQKVEFLVSFYNNEISEKSEIFDDQFSVERPDGSNFTLKIRSTKLEDSAMYFCASRARDRGRGAQYFGPGTRLTVL.

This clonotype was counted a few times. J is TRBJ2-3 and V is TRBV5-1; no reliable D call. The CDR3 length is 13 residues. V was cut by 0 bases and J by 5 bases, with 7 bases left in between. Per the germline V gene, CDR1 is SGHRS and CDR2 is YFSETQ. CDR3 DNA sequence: TGCGCCAGCAGCTTGGCCCGGCAAGATACGCAGTATTTT. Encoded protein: CASSLARQDTQYF.

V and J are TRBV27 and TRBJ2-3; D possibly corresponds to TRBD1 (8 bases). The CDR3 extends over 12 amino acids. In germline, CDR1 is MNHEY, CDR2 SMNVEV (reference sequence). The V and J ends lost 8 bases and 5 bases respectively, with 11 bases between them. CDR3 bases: TGTGCCAGCCACAGGGGGGGAGATACGCAGTATTTT. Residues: CASHRGGDTQYF.

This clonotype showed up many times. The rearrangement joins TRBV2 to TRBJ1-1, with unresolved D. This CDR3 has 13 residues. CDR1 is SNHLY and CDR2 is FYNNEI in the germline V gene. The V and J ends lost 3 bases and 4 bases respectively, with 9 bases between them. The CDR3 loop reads CASSEDVGTEAFF. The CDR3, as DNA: TGTGCCAGCAGTGAGGATGTGGGCACTGAAGCTTTCTTT.

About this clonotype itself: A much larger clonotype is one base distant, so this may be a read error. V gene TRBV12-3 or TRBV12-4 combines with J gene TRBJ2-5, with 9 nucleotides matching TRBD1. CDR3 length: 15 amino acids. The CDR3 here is CAISDPGQGQEAQYF. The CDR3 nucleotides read TGTGCCATCAGTGATCCGGGACAGGGCCAAGAGGCCCAGTACTTC.

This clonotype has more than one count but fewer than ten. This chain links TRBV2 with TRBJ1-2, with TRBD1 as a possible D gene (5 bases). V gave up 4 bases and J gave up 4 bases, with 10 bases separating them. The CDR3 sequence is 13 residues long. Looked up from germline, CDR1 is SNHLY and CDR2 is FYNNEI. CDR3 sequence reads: CASSAGLGYGYTF. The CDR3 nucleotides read TGTGCCAGCAGTGCAGGGCTAGGCTATGGCTACACCTTC.

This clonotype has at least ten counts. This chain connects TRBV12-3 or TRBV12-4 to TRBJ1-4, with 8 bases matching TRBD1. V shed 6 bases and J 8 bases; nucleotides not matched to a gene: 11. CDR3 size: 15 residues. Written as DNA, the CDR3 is TGTGCCAGCAGCCCCTCGACAGGGGTTGGGGAAAAACTGTTTTTT. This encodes CASSPSTGVGEKLFF.

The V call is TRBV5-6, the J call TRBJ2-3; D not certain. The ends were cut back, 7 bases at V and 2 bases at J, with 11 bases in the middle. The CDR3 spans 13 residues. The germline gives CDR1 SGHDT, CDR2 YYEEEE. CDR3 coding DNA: TGTGCCAGCCACGAAGGCTTCACAGATACGCAGTATTTT. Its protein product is CASHEGFTDTQYF.

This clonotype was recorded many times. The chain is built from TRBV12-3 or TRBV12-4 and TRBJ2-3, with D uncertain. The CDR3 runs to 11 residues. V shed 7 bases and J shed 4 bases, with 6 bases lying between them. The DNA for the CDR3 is TGTGCCAGCACCTTAGCAGATACGCAGTATTTT. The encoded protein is CASTLADTQYF.

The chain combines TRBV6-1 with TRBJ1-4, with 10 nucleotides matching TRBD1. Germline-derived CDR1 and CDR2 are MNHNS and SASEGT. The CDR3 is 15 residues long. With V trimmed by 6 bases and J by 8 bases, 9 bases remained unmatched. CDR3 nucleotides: TGTGCCAGCAGGAGGCGAGGGACAGGGGTGGAAAAACTGTTTTTT. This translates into CASRRRGTGVEKLFF.

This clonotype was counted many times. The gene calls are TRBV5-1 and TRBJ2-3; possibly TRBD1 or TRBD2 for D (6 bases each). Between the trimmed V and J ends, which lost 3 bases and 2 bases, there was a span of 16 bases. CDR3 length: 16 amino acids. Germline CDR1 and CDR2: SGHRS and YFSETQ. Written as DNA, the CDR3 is TGCGCCAGCAGCTGGGGGGCGGACACCTTCACAGATACGCAGTATTTT. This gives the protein CASSWGADTFTDTQYF.